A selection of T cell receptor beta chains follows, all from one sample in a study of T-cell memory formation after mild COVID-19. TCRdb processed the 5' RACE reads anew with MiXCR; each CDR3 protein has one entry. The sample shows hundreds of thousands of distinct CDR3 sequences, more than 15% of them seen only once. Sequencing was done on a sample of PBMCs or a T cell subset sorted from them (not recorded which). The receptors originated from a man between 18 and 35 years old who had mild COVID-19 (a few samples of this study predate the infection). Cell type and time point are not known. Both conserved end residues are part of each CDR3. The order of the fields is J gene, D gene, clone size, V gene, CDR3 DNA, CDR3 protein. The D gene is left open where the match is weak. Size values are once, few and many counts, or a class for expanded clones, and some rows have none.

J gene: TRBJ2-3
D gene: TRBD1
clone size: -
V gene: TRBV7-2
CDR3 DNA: TGTGCCAGCAGCAGAAACGGACAGGGATTCACAGATACGCAGTATTTT
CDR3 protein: CASSRNGQGFTDTQYF

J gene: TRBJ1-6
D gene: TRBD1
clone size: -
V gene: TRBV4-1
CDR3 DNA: TGCGCCAGCAGCCGACTGGGGACAGTTGGCTCCTATAATTCACCCCTCCACTTT
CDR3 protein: CASSRLGTVGSYNSPLHF

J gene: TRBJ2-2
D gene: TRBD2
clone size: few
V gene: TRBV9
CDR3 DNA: TGTGCCAGCAGCGGGGGCGGGACTAGCGGCTTTCCCGGGGAGCTGTTTTTT
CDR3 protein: CASSGGGTSGFPGELFF

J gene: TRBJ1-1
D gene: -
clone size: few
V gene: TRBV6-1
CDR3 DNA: TGTGCCAGGGGGCGAGGTGAAGCTTTCTTT
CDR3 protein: CARGRGEAFF

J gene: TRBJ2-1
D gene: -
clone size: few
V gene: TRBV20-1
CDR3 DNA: TGCAGTGCTTACCCCAGGGGAATGCCCTACAATGAGCAGTTCTTC
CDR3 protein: CSAYPRGMPYNEQFF

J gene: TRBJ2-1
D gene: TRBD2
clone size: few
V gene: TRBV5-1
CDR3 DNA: TGCGCCAGCAGCTTGGCGGGACTACCCGAGAATGAGCAGTTCTTC
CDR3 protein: CASSLAGLPENEQFF

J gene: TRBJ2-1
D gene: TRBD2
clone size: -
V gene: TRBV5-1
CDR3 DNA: TGCGCCAGCAGCTTCCAGCGGGGGGGCGATGAGCAGTTCTTC
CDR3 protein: CASSFQRGGDEQFF

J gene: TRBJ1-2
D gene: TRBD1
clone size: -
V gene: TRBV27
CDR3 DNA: TGTGCCAGACAGGGGTATGGCTACACCTTC
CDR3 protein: CARQGYGYTF

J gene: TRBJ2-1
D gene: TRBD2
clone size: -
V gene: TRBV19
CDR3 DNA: TGTGCCACCAGAGCGGCTAGCGGGGGCCAAAACAATGAGCAGTTCTTC
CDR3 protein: CATRAASGGQNNEQFF

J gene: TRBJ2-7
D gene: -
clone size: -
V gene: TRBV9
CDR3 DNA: TGTGCCAGCAGCGTAGCTACGAGTTACGAGCAGTACTTC
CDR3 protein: CASSVATSYEQYF

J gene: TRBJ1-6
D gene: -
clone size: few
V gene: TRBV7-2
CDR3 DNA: TGTGCCAGCAGCTTAAGGTACGGCGACTCACCCCTCCACTTT
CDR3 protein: CASSLRYGDSPLHF

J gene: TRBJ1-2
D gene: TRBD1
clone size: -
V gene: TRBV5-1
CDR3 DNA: TGCGCCAGCAGCTTGAGGACAGGGGGTGAAGGCTACACCTTC
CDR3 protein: CASSLRTGGEGYTF

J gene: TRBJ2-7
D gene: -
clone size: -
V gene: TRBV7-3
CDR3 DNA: TGTGCCAGCAGCGCGCGGGTTTCCCACGAGCAGTACTTC
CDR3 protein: CASSARVSHEQYF

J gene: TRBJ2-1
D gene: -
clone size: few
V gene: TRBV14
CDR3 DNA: TGTGCCAGCAGCCCCGGAGAGGGAGGTGAGCAGTTCTTC
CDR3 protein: CASSPGEGGEQFF

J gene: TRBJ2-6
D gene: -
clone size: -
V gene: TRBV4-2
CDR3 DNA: TGTGCCAGCAGCCAAGTGGTCAGCTTAGGTGGGGCCAACGTCCTGACTTTC
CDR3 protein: CASSQVVSLGGANVLTF

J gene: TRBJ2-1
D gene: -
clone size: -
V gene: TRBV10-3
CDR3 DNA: TGTGCCATCAGTGACCCGGTGGGAGCTGACAATGAGCAGTTCTTC
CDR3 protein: CAISDPVGADNEQFF

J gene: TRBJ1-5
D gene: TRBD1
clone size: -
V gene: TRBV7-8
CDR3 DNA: TGTGCCAGCAGCGGTGGGCTCTACAGGGGGCGATCAATTCTCGATCAGCCCCAGCATTTT
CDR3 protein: CASSGGLYRGRSILDQPQHF

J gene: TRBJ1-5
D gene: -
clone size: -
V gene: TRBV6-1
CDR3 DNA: TGTGCCAGCAGTGGATTTCAGGGTAGGGGGTGGCCCCAGCATTTT
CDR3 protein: CASSGFQGRGWPQHF

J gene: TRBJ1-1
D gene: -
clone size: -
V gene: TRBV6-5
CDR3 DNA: TGTGCCAGCAGTACCTGGACAGAGGGAGCTTTCTTT
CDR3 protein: CASSTWTEGAFF

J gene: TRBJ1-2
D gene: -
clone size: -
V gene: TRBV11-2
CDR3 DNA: TGTGCCAGCAGCTTAGGAGCGCTAGTAGGGTGGCGTGGCTACACCTTC
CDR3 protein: CASSLGALVGWRGYTF

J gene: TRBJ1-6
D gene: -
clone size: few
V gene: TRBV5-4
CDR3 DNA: TGTGCCAGCAGCTTTGCGAGGGCGAGTTCACCCCTCCACTTT
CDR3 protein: CASSFARASSPLHF

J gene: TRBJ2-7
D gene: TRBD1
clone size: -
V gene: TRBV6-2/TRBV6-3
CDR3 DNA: TGTGCCAGCAGTTTTCGGGACAGGAATCTGGGCGAGCAGTACTTC
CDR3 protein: CASSFRDRNLGEQYF

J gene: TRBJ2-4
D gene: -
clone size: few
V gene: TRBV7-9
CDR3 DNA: TGTGCCAGCAGCTTAGGGGGCTTCATTCAGTACTTC
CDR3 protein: CASSLGGFIQYF

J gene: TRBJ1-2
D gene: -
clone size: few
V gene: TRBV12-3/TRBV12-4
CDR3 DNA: TGTGCCAGCAGTCGGGACGGTAACTATGGCTACACCTTC
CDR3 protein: CASSRDGNYGYTF

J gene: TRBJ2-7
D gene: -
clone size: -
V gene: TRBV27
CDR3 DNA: TGTGCCAGCAGGTGGGGGGCGTCCTACGAGCAGTACTTC
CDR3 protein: CASRWGASYEQYF

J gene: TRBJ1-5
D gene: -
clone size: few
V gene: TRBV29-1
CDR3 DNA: TGCAGCGTTGGAGCGCATCAGCCCCAGCATTTT
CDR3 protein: CSVGAHQPQHF

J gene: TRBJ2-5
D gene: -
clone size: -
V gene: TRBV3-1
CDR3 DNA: TGTGCCAGCAGCCAAGATCAGGAGCGGGAGACCCAGTACTTC
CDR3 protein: CASSQDQERETQYF

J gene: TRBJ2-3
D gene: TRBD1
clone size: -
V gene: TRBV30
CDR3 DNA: TGTGCCTGGAGTGTTGGGACAGGGGCCACAGATACGCAGTATTTT
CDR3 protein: CAWSVGTGATDTQYF

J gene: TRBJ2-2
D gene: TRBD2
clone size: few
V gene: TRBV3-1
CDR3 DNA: TGTGCCAGCAGCCAAGATCGAAGACTAGCGGGGAACACCGGGGAGCTGTTTTTT
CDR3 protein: CASSQDRRLAGNTGELFF

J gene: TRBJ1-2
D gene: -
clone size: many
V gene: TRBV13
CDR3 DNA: TGTGCCAGCAGCCAATTTCCAGGTTTTAGCTATGGCTACACCTTC
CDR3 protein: CASSQFPGFSYGYTF

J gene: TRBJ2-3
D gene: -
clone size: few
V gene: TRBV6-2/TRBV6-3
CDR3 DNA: TGTGCCAGCAGTTACAGGGGCATCACAGATACGCAGTATTTT
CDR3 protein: CASSYRGITDTQYF

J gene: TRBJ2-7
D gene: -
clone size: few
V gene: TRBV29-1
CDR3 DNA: TGCAGCGTTGAACACACCTACGAGCAGTACTTC
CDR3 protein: CSVEHTYEQYF

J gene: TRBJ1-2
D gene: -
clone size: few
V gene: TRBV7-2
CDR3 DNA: TGTGCCAGCAGCTCCTCGGGGAGTAACTATGGCTACACCTTC
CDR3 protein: CASSSSGSNYGYTF

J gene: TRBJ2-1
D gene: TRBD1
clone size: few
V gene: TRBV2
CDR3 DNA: TGTGCCAGCAACCTACAGGGGCCACTCTCCTACAATGAGCAGTTCTTC
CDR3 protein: CASNLQGPLSYNEQFF

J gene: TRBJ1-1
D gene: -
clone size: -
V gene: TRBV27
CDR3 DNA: TGTGCCAGCAGGTCGGGGGGGACTGAAGCTTTCTTT
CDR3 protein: CASRSGGTEAFF

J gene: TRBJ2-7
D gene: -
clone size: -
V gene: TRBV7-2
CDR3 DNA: TGTGCCAGCACCATTTTCCCAAGGGCCCAGGAAGTAAAATTC
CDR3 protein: CASTIFPRAQEVKF

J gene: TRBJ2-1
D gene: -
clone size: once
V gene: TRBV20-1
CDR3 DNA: TGCAGTGCTATCAGCAATGAGCAGTTCTTC
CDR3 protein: CSAISNEQFF

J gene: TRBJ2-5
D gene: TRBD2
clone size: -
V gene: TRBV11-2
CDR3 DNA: TGTGCCAGCAGGGGACTAGCGGGGGGGTCTTATGAGACCCAGTACTTC
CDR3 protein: CASRGLAGGSYETQYF

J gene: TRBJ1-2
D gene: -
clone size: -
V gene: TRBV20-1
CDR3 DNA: TGCAGTGCTAGAGATTCCGGGGGGGATGGCTACACCTTC
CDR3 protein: CSARDSGGDGYTF

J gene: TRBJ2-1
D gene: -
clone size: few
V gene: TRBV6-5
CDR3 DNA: TGTGCCAGCAGTTACTCGAGGCAGTTCAATGAGCAGTTCTTC
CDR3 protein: CASSYSRQFNEQFF

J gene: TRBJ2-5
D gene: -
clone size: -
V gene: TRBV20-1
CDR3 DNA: TGCAGTGCTAGAGGAGCGGCGCCAGAGACCCAGTACTTC
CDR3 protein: CSARGAAPETQYF

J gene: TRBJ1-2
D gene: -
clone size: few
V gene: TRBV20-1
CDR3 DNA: TGCAGTGCTAGGGTTGGGGGGAGTAATGGCTACACCTTC
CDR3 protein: CSARVGGSNGYTF

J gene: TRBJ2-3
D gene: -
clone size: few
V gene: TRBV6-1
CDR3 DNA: TGTGCCAGCAGTGAATGGGGGGCCCCCCGTACGCAGTATTTT
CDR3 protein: CASSEWGAPRTQYF

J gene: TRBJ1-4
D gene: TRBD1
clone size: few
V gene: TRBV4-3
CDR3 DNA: TGCGCCAGCAGCCAAGATCTCCGGGCAGGGGGCGATTGGAATGAAAAACTGTTTTTT
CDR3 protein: CASSQDLRAGGDWNEKLFF

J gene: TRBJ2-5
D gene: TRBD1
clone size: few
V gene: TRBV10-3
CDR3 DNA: TGTGCCATCTCGGGGGAGACAGGGGGAGTTGAGACCCAGTACTTC
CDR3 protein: CAISGETGGVETQYF

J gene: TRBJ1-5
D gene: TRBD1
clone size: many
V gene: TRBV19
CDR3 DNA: TGTGCCAGTAGTCGGACAGGGGGAGGCAATCAGCCCCAGCATTTT
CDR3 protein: CASSRTGGGNQPQHF

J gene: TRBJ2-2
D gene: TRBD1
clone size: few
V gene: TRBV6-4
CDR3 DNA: TGTGCCAGCAGGCCCCGGGACAGTGACACCGGGGAGCTGTTTTTT
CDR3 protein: CASRPRDSDTGELFF

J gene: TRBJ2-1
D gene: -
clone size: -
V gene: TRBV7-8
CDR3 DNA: TGTGCCAGCCTGGGACCCCCGGGCAATGAGCAGTTCTTC
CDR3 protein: CASLGPPGNEQFF

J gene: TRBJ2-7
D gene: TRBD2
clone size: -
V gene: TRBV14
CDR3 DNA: TGTGCCAGCAGCCAAGTGCGGGGGAGCTCCTACGAGCAGTACTTC
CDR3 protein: CASSQVRGSSYEQYF

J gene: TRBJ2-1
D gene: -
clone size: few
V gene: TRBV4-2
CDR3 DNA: TGTGCCAGCAGCCAAGAGTGGGGGGGCTATGACAATGAGCAGTTCTTC
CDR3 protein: CASSQEWGGYDNEQFF

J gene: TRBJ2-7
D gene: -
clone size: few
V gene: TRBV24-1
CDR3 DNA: TGTGCCACCAAGCCGGGACTGGCCTCCTACGAGCAGTACTTC
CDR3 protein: CATKPGLASYEQYF

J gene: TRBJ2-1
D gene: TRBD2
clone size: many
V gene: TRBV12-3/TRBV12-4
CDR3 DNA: TGTGCCAGCAGTCCCACTAGCGGGGGCGATGAGCAGTTCTTC
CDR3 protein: CASSPTSGGDEQFF

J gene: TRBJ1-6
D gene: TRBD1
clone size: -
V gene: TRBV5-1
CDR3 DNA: TGCGCCAGCAGTCCTGCAGGGGGCGTCTTTTCACCCCTCCACTTT
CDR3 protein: CASSPAGGVFSPLHF